This T cell receptor (beta chain) was sequenced in a study of cytomegalovirus exposure and HLA in healthy donors. Whole-study results and caveats: It was confirmed in vitro that a few of the CMV-associated chains were specific for CMV antigens.

This clone was observed a single time. What it binds is unknown. The primer mix had 60 Vbeta and 13 Jbeta primers. Generated by immunoSEQ multiplex PCR, the TCRdb table keeps only in-frame clones and is missing some. The data contain roughly 200,000 clones, more than 60% of them singletons. This TCR came from a woman aged 55-70 years in good health and CMV-seropositive. Sequences were obtained from PBMCs.

Here the CDR3 reads CASSYYSPGELFF. DNA of the CDR3: TGCGCCAGCAGCTACTATAGCCCCGGGGAGCTGTTTTTT. This rearrangement joins TRBV5-1 to TRBJ2-2; D not resolved. Trimming cost V 3 bases and J 6 bases, with 9 bases left between them. The CDR3 extends over 13 amino acids. CDR1 and CDR2 from the germline V gene are SGHRS and YFSETQ. The complete variable domain, with remaining parts taken from reference TRBV5-1 and TRBJ2-2, reads KAGVTQTPRYLIKTRGQQVTLSCSPISGHRSVSWYQQTPGQGLQFLFEYFSETQRNKGNFPGRFSGRQFSNSRSEMNVSTLELGDSALYLCASSYYSPGELFFGEGSRLTVL.